This paragraph covers one TCR beta chain sequence. The germline gene is not matched at one end of the junction; a read error may be the cause. This entry comes from a study of T cells in Graves' hyperthyroidism and ophthalmopathy. The CDR3 is made up of 16 amino acids. Germline CDR1 is SGHTA and CDR2 is FQGNSA. TCR beta CDR3 regions were amplified from RNA transcripts. Using the HTBI primer set, a first-round RT-PCR was run on the TCR CDR3. TCRdb re-analysed the multiplex PCR reads in MiXCR, keeping a single row per CDR3 protein. The sample records 700,000 to 850,000 distinct CDR3 sequences, around 40% being singletons.

The sequence was obtained from a middle-aged woman with Graves' hyperthyroidism. This rearrangement joins TRBV7-2 to TRBJ1-1, with D possibly being TRBD1 (6 bases). The sample taken for sequencing was blood. The CDR3 DNA is TGCGCCAGCAGCTTGCTTGTAACAGGGATGAACACTGAAGCTTTCTTT. This codes for CASSLLVTGMNTEAFF.